The rows below give T cell receptor beta chains drawn from one sample of a study of blood T cell repertoires in COVID-19. TCRdb's copy holds only in-frame clones and misses some; the assay was immunoSEQ multiplex PCR. The sample includes 95,000 to 150,000 clones, roughly 69% of them seen just once. What was sequenced was peripheral blood. Source of these receptors: a woman between 70 and 85 years old with acute or convalescent COVID-19. Both conserved end residues are part of each CDR3. The order of the fields is D gene, V gene, clone size, J gene, CDR3 DNA, CDR3 protein. A D gene is named only where the DNA matches it firmly. Clone size is stated in some rows and not others, as once, few, many or a class when expanded.

>TRBD2|TRBV11-2|-|TRBJ2-1
TGTGCCAGCAGCAGACGACTAGCGGGGGCCAATGAGCAGTTCTTC
CASSRRLAGANEQFF
>TRBD1|TRBV5-1|-|TRBJ1-1
TGCGCCAGCAGCTCGGGACAGGGGGCAGAATGGACTGAAGCTTTCTTT
CASSSGQGAEWTEAFF
>-|TRBV21-1|few|TRBJ1-5
TGTGCCATCGGTGGGGGGGCTCAGCCCCAGCATTTT
CAIGGGAQPQHF
>TRBD1|TRBV9|few|TRBJ2-2
TGTGCCAGCAGTGTTGACAGGGCGAACACCGGGGAGCTGTTTTTT
CASSVDRANTGELFF
>TRBD1|TRBV28|few|TRBJ2-1
TGTGCCAGCAGTTCACCGACAGGGGCGTACAATGAGCAGTTCTTC
CASSSPTGAYNEQFF
>-|TRBV15|-|TRBJ1-6
TGTGCCACCAGCAGGGACAGCTTAAATTCACCCCTCCACTTT
CATSRDSLNSPLHF
>-|TRBV7-9|once|TRBJ2-7
TGTGCCAGCAGCCCTACCCGGACTGGCTACGAGCAGTACTTC
CASSPTRTGYEQYF
>-|TRBV9|-|TRBJ2-2
TGTGCCAGCAGCGTAGGTCGGCAGGGGCATACCGGGGAGCTGTTTTTT
CASSVGRQGHTGELFF
>-|TRBV18|-|TRBJ1-3
TGTGCCAGCTCACCACCGCGGGTTCTCGGCACGATCTCTGGAAACACCATATATTTT
CASSPPRVLGTISGNTIYF
>-|TRBV9|-|TRBJ1-1
TGTGCCAGCAGCGCACGACAGAACACTGAAGCTTTCTTT
CASSARQNTEAFF
>-|TRBV27|-|TRBJ1-5
TGTGCCAGCAGTTTAGCGGGAGGTGGGCAGCCCCAGCATTTT
CASSLAGGGQPQHF
>-|TRBV5-8|-|TRBJ1-1
TGTGCCAGCAGCTTCCGGGTAGGGGGCACTGAAGCTTTCTTT
CASSFRVGGTEAFF
>-|TRBV10-3|-|TRBJ1-4
TGTGCCATCAGTGAGTCGACTAGGGAAAAACTGTTTTTT
CAISESTREKLFF
>TRBD1|TRBV30|-|TRBJ2-5
TGTGCCTGGAGTGTAGGACAGGGGAGAGAGACCCAGTACTTC
CAWSVGQGRETQYF
>TRBD2|TRBV7-3|-|TRBJ2-1
TGTGCCAGCAGCCCCTTTGCGGGAGGATACAATGAGCAGTTCTTC
CASSPFAGGYNEQFF
>TRBD2|TRBV3-1/TRBV3-2|-|TRBJ2-7
TGTGCCAGCTGGGGGGGACGGGAGGGACGATTCTACGAGCAGTACTTC
CASWGGREGRFYEQYF
>TRBD1|TRBV18|-|TRBJ2-3
TGTGCCAGCTCACCTGGACAGGGTACCACAGATACGCAGTATTTT
CASSPGQGTTDTQYF
>-|TRBV12-3/TRBV12-4|-|TRBJ1-4
TGTGCCAGCAGTCGCGGACAGAATGAAAAACTGTTTTTT
CASSRGQNEKLFF
>TRBD2|TRBV10-1|once|TRBJ2-5
TGCGCCACCTCATCGGGACTAGCGGGAGAAGAGACCCAGTACTTC
CATSSGLAGEETQYF
>TRBD1|TRBV2|-|TRBJ1-2
TGTGCCAGCAGTGGACAGGGGAACTTAGCCTATGGCTACACCTTC
CASSGQGNLAYGYTF
>-|TRBV5-1|many|TRBJ2-3
TGCGCCAGCAGCTCCCCAGTGTTGATAAATACGCAGTATTTT
CASSSPVLINTQYF
>-|TRBV27|-|TRBJ2-7
TGTGCCAGCAGTCTTATCGGGGGGCAGGGTGACTACGAGCAGTACTTC
CASSLIGGQGDYEQYF
>-|TRBV7-8|many|TRBJ1-3
TGTGCCAGCAGCACAGACTCTGGAAACACCATATATTTT
CASSTDSGNTIYF
>TRBD2|TRBV6-5|-|TRBJ2-7
TGTGCCAGCAGCTACTCGAAGGTAGCGGGGCCCTACGAGCAGTACTTC
CASSYSKVAGPYEQYF
>-|TRBV11-2|-|TRBJ1-5
TGTGCCAGCAGCATCGGACAGATCAGCAATCAGCCCCAGCATTTT
CASSIGQISNQPQHF
>TRBD1|TRBV19|-|TRBJ2-3
TGTGCCAGCAGGGACAGGGGGGCCGGAGGCACAGATACGCAGTATTTT
CASRDRGAGGTDTQYF
>-|TRBV7-2|-|TRBJ2-7
TGTGCCAGCGCACAAAATGGGGGGTTTGCCCCGTACGAGCAGTACTTC
CASAQNGGFAPYEQYF
>-|TRBV14|-|TRBJ2-1
TGTGCCAGCAGCCAAGGTCCTAGCCAGTTCTTC
CASSQGPSQFF
>-|TRBV5-6|-|TRBJ2-4
TGTGCCAGCAGCTTCCAGCGAAACATTCAGTACTTC
CASSFQRNIQYF